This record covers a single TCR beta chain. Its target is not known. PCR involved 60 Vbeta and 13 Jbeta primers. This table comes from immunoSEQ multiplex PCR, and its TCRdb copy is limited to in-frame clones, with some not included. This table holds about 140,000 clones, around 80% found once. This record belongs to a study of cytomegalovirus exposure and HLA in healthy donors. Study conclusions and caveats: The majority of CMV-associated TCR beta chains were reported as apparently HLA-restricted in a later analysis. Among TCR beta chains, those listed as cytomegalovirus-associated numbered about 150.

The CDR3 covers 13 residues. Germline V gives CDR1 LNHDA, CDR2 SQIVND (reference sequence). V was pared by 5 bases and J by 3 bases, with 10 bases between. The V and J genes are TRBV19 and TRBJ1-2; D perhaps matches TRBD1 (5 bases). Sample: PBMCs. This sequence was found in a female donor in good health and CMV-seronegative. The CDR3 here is CASSSRVHYGYTF. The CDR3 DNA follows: TGTGCCAGTAGTTCCAGGGTACACTATGGCTACACCTTC.